Following are 26 T cell receptor beta chains from one sample sequenced in a study of shared T cell receptors in the human thymus. The repertoire was sequenced with immunoSEQ multiplex PCR; TCRdb's copy has only in-frame clones and lacks some. This sample has some 700,000 clones, with around 85% found just once. These records were also assigned to another study, of human thymus T cells.

The specimen sequenced was thymocytes. These receptors originate from a girl under two years old with a congenital heart defect.

The rearrangement uses TRBV28 and TRBJ1-6; 9 bases match TRBD1. CDR1 and CDR2 (germline): MDHEN, SYDVKM. With V trimmed by 4 bases and J by 17 bases, 12 bases remained unmatched. This CDR3 contains 14 residues. The CDR3 nucleotides read TGTGCCAGCAGTTCCGCCTTAGCCGGGACAGGGATCCACTTT. This sequence encodes CASSSALAGTGIHF.

V usage is TRBV4-1 and J usage is TRBJ2-5, with 12 bases fitting TRBD2. Germline lookup yields CDR1 MGHRA and CDR2 YSYEKL. J gave up 5 bases and V 4 bases, and 5 bases lay outside the gene matches. The CDR3 is 15 residues long. CDR3 in amino acids: CASSRGLAGWETQYF. CDR3 nucleotides: TGCGCCAGCAGCCGAGGACTAGCGGGGTGGGAGACCCAGTACTTC.

The chain joins TRBV5-4 to TRBJ2-3, with TRBD2 matching 16 bases. CDR1 and CDR2 from the germline V gene are SGHNT and YYREEE (reference sequence). The CDR3 length is 18 residues. V shed 4 bases, J shed 6 bases, and the junction held 11 bases outside the gene matches. The CDR3 protein is CASSLGTSGGAISDTQYF. CDR3 bases: TGTGCCAGCAGCCTCGGGACTAGCGGGGGGGCCATCAGCGATACGCAGTATTTT.

As for this clone: The same CDR3 can be traced to other DNA sequences in this sample. The chain couples TRBV9 to TRBJ1-6; D might be TRBD1 (6 bases). Germline V gives CDR1 SGDLS, CDR2 YYNGEE. With 0 bases removed from V and 5 bases from J, the gap between germline ends came to 9 bases. This CDR3 contains 15 residues. CDR3 DNA: TGTGCCAGCAGCGTAGAGGGGGGGCATAATTCACCCCTCCACTTT. This translates into CASSVEGGHNSPLHF.

The CDR3 bases are TGCGCCAGCAGCCATCCCTCCGGGGAGGGTTCACCCCTCCACTTT. This codes for CASSHPSGEGSPLHF. The chain combines TRBV4-1 with TRBJ1-6; D is uncertain. The germline V and J ends were trimmed by 3 bases and 9 bases, with 15 bases remaining between them. Germline loops: CDR1 MGHRA, CDR2 YSYEKL. This CDR3 spans 15 amino acids.

The chain couples TRBV5-1 to TRBJ1-2, with D perhaps matching TRBD1 (5 bases). This CDR3 is 14 amino acids long. V was cut by 4 bases and J by 0 bases, with 10 bases left in between. The germline gives CDR1 SGHRS, CDR2 YFSETQ. The CDR3 coding sequence is TGCGCCAGCAGCAGCGGGACTGCTAACTATGGCTACACCTTC. As protein: CASSSGTANYGYTF.

The chain has TRBV29-1 and TRBJ2-5, with D perhaps matching TRBD1 (6 bases). The ends were cut back, 6 bases at V and 1 base at J, with 30 bases in the middle. The CDR3 has 19 amino acids. The germline V gene has CDR1 SQVTM and CDR2 ANQGSEA. The CDR3 reads CSVVTGPDRFKAFQETQYF. As DNA, the CDR3 is TGCAGCGTCGTAACCGGGCCTGACAGGTTTAAGGCCTTCCAAGAGACCCAGTACTTC.

The rearrangement links TRBV6-4 to TRBJ1-5; no firm D call. Deletions cut 0 bases from V and 1 base from J, with 10 bases between. The CDR3 loop spans 16 amino acids. Germline-derived CDR1 and CDR2 are MRHNA and SNTAGT. CDR3 loop: CASSDSEGVSNQPQHF. CDR3 DNA sequence: TGTGCCAGCAGTGACTCTGAGGGTGTAAGCAATCAGCCCCAGCATTTT.

The chain employs TRBV6-4 and TRBJ1-6, with TRBD1 matching over 7 bases. Germline CDR1 is MRHNA and CDR2 is SNTAGT. J was trimmed by 8 bases and V by 6 bases; bases with no gene match: 7. The CDR3 length is 14 residues. The CDR3 region has the DNA TGTGCCAGCAGCTCCGGGACAGAGGATTCACCCCTCCACTTT. Its translation: CASSSGTEDSPLHF.

This chain links TRBV7-8 with TRBJ2-5, with a tentative D call TRBD2 (6 bases). The germline V gene encodes CDR1 SGHVS and CDR2 FQNEAQ. V dropped 2 bases and J dropped 5 bases, with 18 bases sitting between them. The CDR3 spans 16 residues. The CDR3 DNA is TGTGCCAGCAGCTTACGGAGGGATGTGATTCGGGAGACCCAGTACTTC. The encoded protein is CASSLRRDVIRETQYF.

The genes are TRBV4-3 and TRBJ1-6; TRBD1 aligns across 7 bases. The CDR3 has 16 residues. Looked up from germline, CDR1 is LGHNA and CDR2 is YSLEER. V dropped 1 base and J dropped 4; count of bases not matched to a gene: 4. The chain's CDR3 is CASSQGRDRYNSPLHF. The CDR3 DNA reads as TGCGCCAGCAGCCAAGGCCGGGACAGATATAATTCACCCCTCCACTTT.

This clone was detected once. V gene TRBV28 combines with J gene TRBJ1-1; tentatively, D is TRBD1 (5 bases). Between the trimmed V and J ends, which lost 3 bases and 2 bases, there was a span of 22 bases. Germline assignment: CDR1 MDHEN and CDR2 SYDVKM. The CDR3 has 18 residues. This CDR3 reads CASSFGSPGEGENTEAFF. The CDR3 region has the DNA TGTGCCAGCAGTTTTGGGTCGCCGGGGGAGGGAGAAAACACTGAAGCTTTCTTT.

The chain has TRBV12-5 and TRBJ2-1, with TRBD2 matching over 8 bases. Germline CDR1 LGHNT, CDR2 FRNRAP. CDR3 length equals 15 residues. V dropped 6 bases and J dropped 6; count of bases not matched to a gene: 10. CDR3 sequence (DNA): TGTGCTAGTGGCGCCTTTTTAGCGGGGCTCAATGAGCAGTTCTTC. It codes for CASGAFLAGLNEQFF.

The V gene is TRBV7-8, the J gene TRBJ2-5; 10 positions agree with TRBD1. The CDR3 is made up of 17 amino acids. V was pared by 2 bases and J by 5 bases, with 11 bases of the junction left unmatched. The germline gives CDR1 SGHVS, CDR2 FQNEAQ. CDR3 sequence (DNA): TGTGCCAGCAGCTTAATCCCTCGGACAGGGGGTTGGGAGACCCAGTACTTC. Protein: CASSLIPRTGGWETQYF.

The chain links TRBV7-9 to TRBJ2-7, with 14 bases lining up with TRBD2. Trimming removed 2 bases from V and 6 bases from J; junction bases left unmatched: 3. The germline V gene encodes CDR1 SEHNR and CDR2 FQNEAQ (reference sequence). The CDR3 totals 15 residues. This chain's CDR3 is CASSLQGLAGVEQYF. CDR3 coding DNA: TGTGCCAGCAGCTTACAGGGACTAGCGGGGGTCGAGCAGTACTTC.

The chain uses TRBV6-1 and TRBJ1-6, with 7 bases aligning to TRBD1. The length of the CDR3 is 13 residues. The ends lost 6 bases at V and 4 bases at J; junction bases unmatched: 0. CDR1 and CDR2 (germline): MNHNS, SASEGT. The CDR3 DNA is TGTGCCAGCAGGACAGGGTATAATTCACCCCTCCACTTT. This encodes CASRTGYNSPLHF.

In its sample, this clone was seen once. The chain has TRBV11-2 and TRBJ1-3; the match to TRBD1 covers 9 bases. Per germline, CDR1 SGHAT and CDR2 FQNNGV. The ends lost 5 bases at V and 7 bases at J; junction bases unmatched: 12. This CDR3 has 16 residues. CDR3 sequence: CASSIYRGLSRNTIYF. The CDR3 DNA follows: TGTGCCAGCAGCATCTACAGGGGGCTCAGTCGGAACACCATATATTTT.

This chain connects TRBV7-2 to TRBJ2-7; no reliable D call. V was pared by 5 bases and J by 2 bases, with 7 bases between. The CDR3 loop spans 12 amino acids. Germline loops: CDR1 SGHTA, CDR2 FQGNSA. CDR3: CASSRSPYEQYF. DNA of the CDR3: TGTGCCAGCAGCCGGTCCCCCTACGAGCAGTACTTC.

V and J are TRBV14 and TRBJ1-1; D is undetermined. The germline CDR1 and CDR2 sequences are SGHDN and FVKESK. The CDR3 covers 19 residues. The V end was cut by 0 bases, the J end by 1 base, with 21 bases between. This CDR3 is CASSQEGGTRRAANTEAFF. The CDR3 DNA reads TGTGCCAGCAGCCAAGAAGGTGGAACTAGGCGGGCGGCGAACACTGAAGCTTTCTTT. The entire variable domain, with the rest obtained from reference TRBV14 and TRBJ1-1, is as follows: EAGVTQFPSHSVIEKGQTVTLRCDPISGHDNLYWYRRVMGKEIKFLLHFVKESKQDESGMPNNRFLAERTGGTYSTLKVQPAELEDSGVYFCASSQEGGTRRAANTEAFFGQGTRLTVV.

The gene calls are TRBV27 and TRBJ1-5; no clear D. Germline values: CDR1 MNHEY, CDR2 SMNVEV (reference sequence). V dropped 3 bases and J dropped 6 bases, with 15 bases sitting between them. This CDR3 has 15 residues. CDR3 loop: CASSLVGSRVQPQHF. The CDR3 nucleotides are TGTGCCAGCAGTTTGGTGGGCAGCAGAGTTCAGCCCCAGCATTTT.

The chain uses TRBV7-3 and TRBJ1-5, with D possibly being TRBD1 (6 bases). The CDR3 runs 17 residues. Trimming removed 1 base at V and 6 bases at J, with 19 bases between. Germline V lookup: CDR1 SGHTA, CDR2 FQGTGA. Here the CDR3 reads CASSLRRSGQIGQPQHF. DNA for the CDR3: TGTGCCAGCAGCTTAAGACGCTCGGGACAAATCGGTCAGCCCCAGCATTTT.

The CDR3 nucleotides are TGTGCCAGCAGCTTAGGTCGGGAGCTTTCCCACGAGCAGTACTTC. This translates into CASSLGRELSHEQYF. The chain employs TRBV5-5 and TRBJ2-7; D perhaps matches TRBD2 (6 bases). This CDR3 has 15 residues. Germline V CDR1 and CDR2: SGHKS, YYEKEE (reference sequence). V lost 2 bases and J 5 bases, leaving 17 bases between the germline ends.

The chain couples TRBV4-2 to TRBJ2-3; the D gene is possibly TRBD1 (6 bases). Germline values: CDR1 LGHNA, CDR2 YNFKEQ. The CDR3 spans 14 residues. The V end lost 4 bases, the J end lost 6 bases, and 14 bases lay between the germline ends. The CDR3 DNA reads as TGTGCCAGCAGCCCAGGGGTTTTTCCGGATACGCAGTATTTT. Amino acids: CASSPGVFPDTQYF.

This clone has more than one count but fewer than ten. Within the sample, other DNA sequences also encode this same CDR3. V usage is TRBV5-6 and J usage is TRBJ1-2; 10 bases fit TRBD1. This CDR3 contains 13 residues. CDR1 SGHDT and CDR2 YYEEEE come from the germline V gene. The J segment lost 6 bases and the V segment lost 2 bases, leaving 1 base of the junction unmatched. The CDR3 nucleotides are TGTGCCAGCAGCTTAGGACAGGGGGATGGCTACACCTTC. Encoded protein: CASSLGQGDGYTF.

The chain joins TRBV5-1 to TRBJ2-2; the match to TRBD1 covers 7 bases. Trimming cost V 6 bases and J 5 bases; bases outside gene matches: 4. The length of the CDR3 is 13 residues. Germline assignment: CDR1 SGHRS and CDR2 YFSETQ. CDR3 bases: TGCGCCAGCACACAGGGGAAGACCGGGGAGCTGTTTTTT. It codes for CASTQGKTGELFF.

This chain uses TRBV5-1 with TRBJ2-5; TRBD2 might be the D (7 bases). Germline-derived CDR1 and CDR2 are SGHRS and YFSETQ. The CDR3 spans 14 residues. The V and J ends lost 4 bases and 5 bases respectively, with 15 bases between them. The chain's CDR3 is CASSGGGGAETQYF. The CDR3 nucleotides are TGCGCCAGCAGCGGGGGAGGGGGAGCGGAGACCCAGTACTTC.